The rows below give T cell receptor beta chains drawn from one sample of a study of regulatory T cells in long-lasting Graves disease. TCRdb redid the calling of the multiplex PCR reads with MiXCR, one entry per CDR3 protein. The sample records a few hundred thousand distinct CDR3 sequences, about 13% being singletons. These data also featured in a second study, about T cells in Graves' hyperthyroidism and ophthalmopathy.

Sequencing was performed on peripheral blood mononuclear cells (PBMCs), taken at new diagnosis, from a patient treated with antithyroid drugs. The receptors originated from a young man with Graves disease. CDR3s include the opening cysteine and the closing phenylalanine or tryptophan. Each record gives: V gene, J gene, clone size, D gene, CDR3 DNA, CDR3 protein. D genes are given only for firm matches. Clone size, where shown, is once, few, many, or a class for clones that have expanded.

TRBV10-3	TRBJ1-1	many	TRBD1	TGTGCCATCAGTGAACGCGACAGGGGAAGTACTGAAGCTTTCTTT	CAISERDRGSTEAFF
TRBV6-2/TRBV6-3	TRBJ1-1	many	-	TGTGCCAGCAGGATACGAATCGAGATAAACACTGAAGCTTTCTTT	CASRIRIEINTEAFF
TRBV30	TRBJ2-1	-	-	TGTGCCTGGGAAGATCATAGCGGCAATGGGCAGTTCTTC	CAWEDHSGNGQFF
TRBV29-1	TRBJ2-1	many	TRBD2	TGCAGCGTTGAAGCCCCAGAGCGGGAGAGTTACAATGAGCAGTTCTTC	CSVEAPERESYNEQFF
TRBV18	TRBJ2-1	many	-	TGTGCCAGCTCACCCCCGGGAAGCTCCTACAATGAGCAGTTCTTC	CASSPPGSSYNEQFF
TRBV10-3	TRBJ2-7	-	TRBD2	TGTGCCATCAGTGACCTAGCGGGCGCCTACGAGCAGTACTTC	CAISDLAGAYEQYF
TRBV5-1	TRBJ2-3	many	-	TGCGCCAGCAGCTTGATGACAGGATCCACAGATACGCAGTATTTT	CASSLMTGSTDTQYF
TRBV20-1	TRBJ2-7	many	TRBD2	TGCAGTGCTAGACTAGCGGGAAACTACTACGAGCAGTACTTC	CSARLAGNYYEQYF
TRBV19	TRBJ1-4	-	-	TGTGCCAGTAGTACCCCAAGAGAAAAACTGTTTTTT	CASSTPREKLFF
TRBV19	TRBJ2-1	-	-	TGTGCCAGTAGTCCCCCTCGGGGCGGGACTCCCAGGGAGCAGTTCTTC	CASSPPRGGTPREQFF
TRBV19	TRBJ2-2	few	TRBD1	TGTGCCACCATACCAGGGGGCTTAAACACCGGGGAGCTGTTTTTT	CATIPGGLNTGELFF
TRBV28	TRBJ1-5	many	-	TGTGCCAGTCACAATCAGCCCCAGCATTTT	CASHNQPQHF
TRBV5-1	TRBJ2-2	-	-	TGCGCCAGCAGCTTGGAGCTAGGGGTTCACACCGGGGAGCTGTTTTTT	CASSLELGVHTGELFF
TRBV6-5	TRBJ2-7	many	-	TGTGCCAGCAGTTCACGATCCGGCGGCTCCTACGAGCAGTACTTC	CASSSRSGGSYEQYF
TRBV20-1	TRBJ1-5	-	-	TGCAGTGCTAGAGTGGGTGGTAATCAGCCCCAGCATTTT	CSARVGGNQPQHF
TRBV12-3/TRBV12-4	TRBJ2-1	few	TRBD1	TGTGCCAGCAGTCAACCTGACAGGGGTACCTACAATGAGCAGTTCTTC	CASSQPDRGTYNEQFF
TRBV7-9	TRBJ2-5	-	-	TGTGCCAGCAGCTCCCCGGGAGAAGGAGAGACCCAGTACTTC	CASSSPGEGETQYF
TRBV6-2/TRBV6-3	TRBJ2-7	many	TRBD2	TGTGCCAGCAGTTACTCGGGGAGCGGGAGACGCGAGCAGTACTTC	CASSYSGSGRREQYF
TRBV25-1	TRBJ2-3	-	TRBD2	TGTGCCACCCGGGAGGGGGGCACAGATACGCAGTATTTT	CATREGGTDTQYF
TRBV10-3	TRBJ2-5	many	TRBD2	TGTGCCATCAGCGCGACTAGCGAAACGGATGGCGAGACCCAGTACTTC	CAISATSETDGETQYF